Shown below are 28 T cell receptor beta chains from a single sample sequenced in a study of cytomegalovirus exposure and HLA in healthy donors. The PCR ran on 60 Vbeta and 13 Jbeta primers. Libraries were prepared by immunoSEQ multiplex PCR; TCRdb keeps only in-frame clonotypes and omits some of them. The table records about 57,000 clones, about 80% of them present only once. What was sequenced was PBMCs. These TCRs come from a young man in good health and CMV-seronegative.

The V gene is TRBV7-2, the J gene TRBJ2-7; 7 nucleotides agree with TRBD1. This CDR3 region has 16 residues. Trimming cost V 2 bases and J 6 bases; bases outside gene matches: 13. From germline, CDR1 is SGHTA and CDR2 FQGNSA. The CDR3 bases are TGTGCCAGCAGCTTAACCCAGACAGGGATACCTACCGAGCAGTACTTC. Encoded protein: CASSLTQTGIPTEQYF.

This chain uses TRBV9 with TRBJ2-5; 11 positions agree with TRBD1. The last part of the DNA fits TRBJ2-7 better; the J call may be wrong. The CDR3 consists of 14 residues. Germline values: CDR1 SGDLS, CDR2 YYNGEE. For the CDR3, the DNA is TGTGCCAGCAGCGGGGGACAGGGGGTCGACGAGCAGTACTTC. The encoded protein is CASSGGQGVDEQYF.

V gene TRBV27 combines with J gene TRBJ2-5; the D gene is possibly TRBD2 (6 bases). The CDR3 has 17 amino acids. Germline CDR1 reads MNHEY; CDR2 reads SMNVEV (reference sequence). The V end lost 5 bases, the J end lost 4 bases, and 23 bases lay between the germline ends. CDR3 nucleotides: TGTGCCAGCAGTCCGATCCCGGGACTGATCGTGGGAGAGACCCAGTACTTC. Its protein product is CASSPIPGLIVGETQYF.

This chain links TRBV27 with TRBJ1-4, with TRBD1 matching 7 bases. J was trimmed by 7 bases and V by 5 bases; bases with no gene match: 7. The germline V gene has CDR1 MNHEY and CDR2 SMNVEV (reference sequence). This CDR3 region has 14 residues. CDR3 bases: TGTGCCAGCAGTAAATACAGGGGTCTTGAAAAACTGTTTTTT. It yields the protein CASSKYRGLEKLFF. Full variable domain (outside the CDR3, taken from reference TRBV27 and TRBJ1-4): EAQVTQNPRYLITVTGKKLTVTCSQNMNHEYMSWYRQDPGLGLRQIYYSMNVEVTDKGDVPEGYKVSRKEKRNFPLILESPSPNQTSLYFCASSKYRGLEKLFFGSGTQLSVL.

V gene TRBV19 combines with J gene TRBJ2-5; 7 bases match TRBD2. V shed 1 base, J shed 2 bases, and the junction held 4 bases outside the gene matches. Germline V gene lookup returns CDR1 LNHDA and CDR2 SQIVND (reference sequence). The CDR3 consists of 15 residues. This CDR3 is CASSIGGSSQETQYF. CDR3 in DNA: TGTGCCAGTAGTATAGGCGGGAGCTCTCAAGAGACCCAGTACTTC.

Concerning this clone: Additional DNA sequences in this sample encode the identical CDR3. V is TRBV9 and J is TRBJ1-5, with D tentatively TRBD1 (5 bases). Germline V CDR1 and CDR2: SGDLS, YYNGEE. V gave up 0 bases and J gave up 4 bases, with 8 bases separating them. The CDR3 is made up of 14 amino acids. CDR3 sequence reads: CASSVGRGNQPQHF. For the CDR3, the DNA is TGTGCCAGCAGCGTAGGGAGGGGAAATCAGCCCCAGCATTTT.

This chain connects TRBV29-1 to TRBJ2-5; 9 bases map to TRBD1. The CDR3 is 14 amino acids. The J segment lost 4 bases and the V segment lost 3 bases, leaving 6 bases of the junction unmatched. Germline CDR1 reads SQVTM; CDR2 reads ANQGSEA. The CDR3 nucleotides read TGCAGCGTTGAGGACGGGACAGGGCGAGAGACCCAGTACTTC. Its translation is CSVEDGTGRETQYF.

This chain connects TRBV5-1 to TRBJ2-7; 12 bases fit TRBD1. Trimming cost V 2 bases and J 3 bases; bases outside gene matches: 6. Germline V gene lookup returns CDR1 SGHRS and CDR2 YFSETQ. CDR3 length: 16 residues. DNA of the CDR3: TGCGCCAGCAGCTTTACCGGGACAGGGGGCGGCTACGAGCAGTACTTC. As protein: CASSFTGTGGGYEQYF. The full variable domain, with the rest looked up from reference TRBV5-1 and TRBJ2-7, is KAGVTQTPRYLIKTRGQQVTLSCSPISGHRSVSWYQQTPGQGLQFLFEYFSETQRNKGNFPGRFSGRQFSNSRSEMNVSTLELGDSALYLCASSFTGTGGGYEQYFGPGTRLTVT.

V is TRBV5-5 and J is TRBJ2-7; 15 nucleotides match TRBD2. In germline, CDR1 is SGHKS, CDR2 YYEKEE (reference sequence). The CDR3 consists of 20 residues. The V and J ends lost 0 bases and 7 bases, in that order; junction bases with no gene match: 17. Here the CDR3 reads CASSLGYRTSGRVDSGEQYF. DNA of the CDR3: TGTGCCAGCAGCTTGGGTTATCGGACTAGCGGGAGGGTGGACTCGGGAGAGCAGTACTTC.

J is TRBJ2-3 and V is TRBV27, with D hard to call. Germline lookup yields CDR1 MNHEY and CDR2 SMNVEV (reference sequence). There are 15 residues in the CDR3. The V and J ends lost 3 bases and 0 bases respectively, with 10 bases between them. The CDR3 loop is CASSLWLTSTDTQYF. DNA for the CDR3: TGTGCCAGCAGTTTGTGGCTGACTAGCACAGATACGCAGTATTTT.

The count of this clone is one. The chain has TRBV14 and TRBJ2-7; D unresolved. V lost 0 bases to trimming and J lost 3 bases, with 12 bases between them. CDR1 is SGHDN, CDR2 FVKESK, per germline. CDR3 size: 15 residues. The CDR3 bases are TGTGCCAGCAGCCAAGATGAGACACCCGACTACGAGCAGTACTTC. It codes for CASSQDETPDYEQYF.

V gene TRBV7-2 combines with J gene TRBJ2-7; weak D call: TRBD1 (5 bases). The CDR3 covers 17 residues. With 1 base removed from V and 0 bases from J, the gap between germline ends came to 16 bases. CDR1 and CDR2 (germline): SGHTA, FQGNSA. Here the CDR3 reads CASSLVLRQTSSYEQYF. In DNA, the CDR3 is TGTGCCAGCAGCTTAGTTCTTCGACAGACCAGCTCCTACGAGCAGTACTTC.

This chain connects TRBV6-1 to TRBJ2-5; D perhaps matches TRBD1 (6 bases). The DNA end favors TRBJ2-7, so the J call may be wrong. The CDR3 contains 15 residues. In germline, CDR1 is MNHNS, CDR2 SASEGT. For the CDR3, the DNA is TGTGCCAGCAGCCAATTCAGGGGTGGCGCCTACGAGCAGTACTTC. This sequence encodes CASSQFRGGAYEQYF.

For the CDR3, the DNA is TGCAGTGTTAAACAGAAAGAGACCCAGTACTTC. It is translated as CSVKQKETQYF. This chain connects TRBV20-1 to TRBJ2-5, with D uncertain. CDR1 DFQATT and CDR2 SNEGSKA come from the germline V gene (reference sequence). V was shortened by 7 bases and J by 3 bases, with 9 bases between the two germline ends. This CDR3 contains 11 residues.

The gene calls are TRBV5-1 and TRBJ2-7; 7 nucleotides line up with TRBD2. Germline CDR1 is SGHRS and CDR2 is YFSETQ. The CDR3 covers 16 residues. Trimming cost V 2 bases and J 1 base; bases outside gene matches: 9. The CDR3 sequence: CASSFGGAGPSYEQYF. The CDR3 DNA reads as TGCGCCAGCAGCTTTGGGGGAGCGGGGCCTTCCTACGAGCAGTACTTC.

The chain combines TRBV7-2 with TRBJ2-3; D may be TRBD2 (6 bases). The V end lost 3 bases, the J end lost 2 bases, and 9 bases lay between the germline ends. The germline CDR1 and CDR2 sequences are SGHTA and FQGNSA. This CDR3 is built from 14 residues. Here the CDR3 reads CASSFAGSTDTQYF. The CDR3 nucleotides are TGTGCCAGCAGCTTCGCGGGGTCCACAGATACGCAGTATTTT.

The chain links TRBV7-2 to TRBJ2-2; 7 bases line up with TRBD1. From germline, CDR1 is SGHTA and CDR2 FQGNSA. Germline trimming cut 5 bases from V and 4 bases from J; bases unmatched to any gene: 7. This CDR3 is built from 15 residues. The CDR3 reads CASSPPGQFTGELFF. The DNA of the CDR3 is TGTGCCAGCAGCCCCCCGGGACAGTTCACCGGGGAGCTGTTTTTT.

The V and J genes are TRBV29-1 and TRBJ2-3, with TRBD2 matching over 8 bases. This CDR3 spans 14 amino acids. The V and J ends lost 0 bases and 10 bases, in that order; junction bases with no gene match: 9. CDR1 and CDR2 (germline): SQVTM, ANQGSEA. This CDR3 reads CSVEDTNKRGPQYF. CDR3 nucleotides: TGCAGCGTTGAAGATACCAATAAGCGGGGGCCGCAGTATTTT.

In this sample, this clone turned up once. The gene calls are TRBV19 and TRBJ2-1; 8 nucleotides match TRBD1. Per germline, CDR1 LNHDA and CDR2 SQIVND (reference sequence). The CDR3 is made up of 14 amino acids. Trimming removed 3 bases from V and 6 bases from J; junction bases left unmatched: 4. CDR3 loop: CASSIGQGRNEQFF. The CDR3 DNA reads TGTGCCAGTAGTATCGGACAGGGTCGCAATGAGCAGTTCTTC.

This chain links TRBV27 with TRBJ2-2, with D perhaps matching TRBD2 (6 bases). Germline CDR1 and CDR2: MNHEY and SMNVEV (reference sequence). Trimming pared 9 bases from V and 6 bases from J, leaving 23 bases between. This CDR3 region has 16 residues. The CDR3 coding sequence is TGTGCCAGTTCCCCCTCCGGTCGGGAGATATCCGGGGAGCTGTTTTTT. It is translated as CASSPSGREISGELFF.

CDR3 nucleotide sequence: TGTGCCAGCTCACCCGGGACAGGGGAACCTGGCTACACCTTC. Protein: CASSPGTGEPGYTF. V and J are TRBV18 and TRBJ1-2; 10 bases fit TRBD1. CDR3 length: 14 residues. CDR1 KGHSH and CDR2 LQKENI come from the germline V gene. V was pared by 3 bases and J by 7 bases, with 5 bases of the junction left unmatched.

The chain carries TRBV9 and TRBJ2-1, with 7 bases matching TRBD2. Germline CDR1 is SGDLS and CDR2 is YYNGEE. V was clipped by 3 bases and J by 1 base; unmatched bases: 10. The CDR3 runs 17 residues. CDR3 sequence: CASSAPAAGPSYNEQFF. CDR3 bases: TGTGCCAGCAGCGCCCCCGCAGCGGGGCCGTCCTACAATGAGCAGTTCTTC.

The chain couples TRBV27 to TRBJ2-3; 8 bases are a match to TRBD2. CDR3 size: 18 residues. Losses at the gene ends were 3 bases for V and 2 bases for J; bases not matched to a gene: 13. CDR1 is MNHEY, CDR2 SMNVEV, per germline (reference sequence). CDR3 sequence: CASSLKAGAVSYTDTQYF. The CDR3 DNA is TGTGCCAGCAGTTTGAAAGCGGGGGCCGTTTCCTACACAGATACGCAGTATTTT.

The genes are TRBV7-2 and TRBJ2-1, with D perhaps TRBD2 (5 bases). CDR3 length: 14 amino acids. Trimming stripped 0 bases from V and 6 bases from J, with 9 bases between. Germline CDR1 SGHTA, CDR2 FQGNSA. The CDR3 protein is CASSLASGGNEQFF. In nucleotides, the CDR3 is TGTGCCAGCAGCTTAGCCAGCGGTGGCAATGAGCAGTTCTTC.

This clone was found a few times. This chain connects TRBV4-3 to TRBJ2-2, with D hard to call. Germline CDR1 and CDR2: LGHNA and YSLEER. The CDR3 length is 15 residues. The V and J ends lost 1 base and 1 base respectively, with 7 bases between them. The CDR3 here is CASSQGPKNTGELFF. CDR3 nucleotide sequence: TGCGCCAGCAGCCAAGGTCCCAAGAACACCGGGGAGCTGTTTTTT.

The gene calls are TRBV5-4 and TRBJ2-3; 10 bases align to TRBD2. V dropped 4 bases and J dropped 3; count of bases not matched to a gene: 5. The CDR3 contains 15 residues. The germline V gene encodes CDR1 SGHNT and CDR2 YYREEE (reference sequence). The CDR3 is CASSPSGGTTDTQYF. CDR3 DNA: TGTGCCAGCAGCCCTAGCGGGGGAACGACAGATACGCAGTATTTT.

The rearrangement uses TRBV14 and TRBJ1-2; D possibly corresponds to TRBD1 (6 bases). Germline V gives CDR1 SGHDN, CDR2 FVKESK. This CDR3 contains 16 residues. The V end was cut by 0 bases, the J end by 4 bases, with 15 bases between. The CDR3, as DNA: TGTGCCAGCAGCCAAGATCTGAGGGGGACTACCTATGGCTACACCTTC. Amino acids: CASSQDLRGTTYGYTF.

For this clone: Mismatch with germline at one junction end may stem from a read error. This chain links TRBV7-9 with TRBJ2-1, with 12 bases matching TRBD2. This CDR3 contains 18 residues. Germline-derived CDR1 and CDR2 are SEHNR and FQNEAQ (reference sequence). CDR3 DNA sequence: TGTTCCAGCAGCTTAGGGCTAGCGGGAGGGAGCTCCTACAATGAGCAGTTCTTC. Its protein is CSSSLGLAGGSSYNEQFF.